This TCR beta chain was documented in a study of blood T cells in healthy people across ages. The J segment lost 3 bases and the V segment lost 1 base, leaving 4 bases of the junction unmatched. This CDR3 comprises 15 residues. Germline V gene lookup returns CDR1 LGHNA and CDR2 YNFKEQ. PCR was performed a second time for about 6 to 11 cycles using a sample-barcoded 5' primer and a J-beta primer mix. Each of the samples gave a minimum of 2.5 million paired-end reads that contained CDR3. In TCRdb, the 5' RACE reads were re-called with MiXCR into one record per CDR3 protein. The table includes roughly 1,800,000 distinct CDR3 sequences, roughly 49% detected once.

This TCR derives from a woman in her thirties or forties in good health. The chain recombines TRBV4-2 with TRBJ2-7, with 9 bases that match TRBD1. Sequenced material: blood. The CDR3 nucleotides read TGTGCCAGCAGCCAAGGGGAGGACAGGGGCTACGAGCAGTACTTC. Encoded protein: CASSQGEDRGYEQYF.